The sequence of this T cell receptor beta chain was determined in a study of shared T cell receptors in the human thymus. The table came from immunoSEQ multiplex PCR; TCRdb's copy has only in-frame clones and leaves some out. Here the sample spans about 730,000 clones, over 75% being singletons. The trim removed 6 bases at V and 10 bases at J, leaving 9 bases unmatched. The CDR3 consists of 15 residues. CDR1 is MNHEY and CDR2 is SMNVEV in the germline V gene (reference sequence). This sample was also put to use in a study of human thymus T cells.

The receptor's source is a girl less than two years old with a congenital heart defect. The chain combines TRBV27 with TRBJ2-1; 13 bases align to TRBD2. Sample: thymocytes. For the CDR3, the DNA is TGTGCCAGCAGCGTCGGGACTAGCGGGGAGGGGGAGCAGTTCTTC. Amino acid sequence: CASSVGTSGEGEQFF.